The clone carrying this TCR beta chain has ten or more counts. The target antigen is unknown. This specimen belongs to a study of CD8 T cells in ankylosing spondylitis. Study-level findings and limits: There was reportedly significant enrichment of clones that were disease-linked in matched ankylosing spondylitis synovial fluid. CD8+ cells made up the disease-linked clones, which were relatively rare in peripheral blood. Among TCR beta sequences, a motif of several highly homologous variants appeared characteristic of ankylosing spondylitis blood.

5'-RACE, quantitative and with molecular barcodes, yielded the TCR beta libraries. Each CDR3 protein is one row after TCRdb ran MiXCR on the 5' RACE reads. Here the sample spans more than 150,000 distinct CDR3 sequences, about 20% being singletons. V lost 8 bases, J lost 7 bases, and 12 bases lay in between. CDR3 length: 12 residues. The V gene's germline CDR1 is MNHEY and CDR2 SVGEGT. This chain joins TRBV6-2 or TRBV6-3 and TRBJ2-1; no firm D call. This TCR derives from a male donor aged 5 to 29 with ankylosing spondylitis or in good health (not recorded which). Sequenced material: blood, either unsorted or a sorted T cell fraction (not recorded which). CDR3 in DNA: TGTGCCAGCCGTCCAGCGCAGAATGAGCAGTTCTTC. This encodes CASRPAQNEQFF.